This T cell receptor (beta chain) appears in the sequencing data of a study of T-cell reconstitution after alpha-beta-depleted transplantation in children. The ends were cut back, 8 bases at V and 13 bases at J, with 15 bases in the middle. In germline, CDR1 is DFQATT, CDR2 SNEGSKA (reference sequence). The CDR3 runs 10 residues. A TCRbeta library incorporating unique molecular identifiers was prepared. One entry per CDR3 protein, called by TCRdb with MiXCR from the PCR reads. Of about 980,000 distinct CDR3 sequences listed, about 30% are singletons. The chain recombines TRBV20-1 with TRBJ2-1, with D tentatively TRBD2 (6 bases). Specimen: PBMCs, mostly from graft donor cells, collected 360 days after TCRalphabeta/CD19-depleted stem cell transplant. The sequence was obtained from a boy in the first two years of life who had a stem cell transplant for SCID, so the T cells may come from the graft donor. CDR3 bases: TGCAGTTTTTACGGGACTTCCCAGTTCTTC. The encoded protein is CSFYGTSQFF.